This T cell receptor (beta chain) came from a study of T cells in Graves' hyperthyroidism and ophthalmopathy. Diagnosis of hyperthyroidism was new in patients aged 18 to 65, and its duration was under 2 months. Regions amplified from RNA transcripts were the TCR beta CDR3 regions. The TCR CDR3 first-round RT-PCR relied on the HTBI primer set. In TCRdb, the multiplex PCR reads were re-called with MiXCR into one record per CDR3 protein. The sample has 380,000 or so distinct CDR3 sequences, approximately 15% seen once. Germline-derived CDR1 and CDR2 are MNHEY and SVGEGT. The V segment lost 5 bases and the J segment 1 base; nucleotides outside the gene matches: 8. This CDR3 comprises 16 residues.

The TCR comes from a woman under 40 with Graves' hyperthyroidism. V and J are TRBV6-2 or TRBV6-3 and TRBJ2-1, with TRBD1 matching over 7 bases. The sample consisted of blood. The CDR3: CASSDPGQKSYNEQFF. CDR3 DNA: TGTGCCAGCAGTGACCCGGGACAGAAGTCCTACAATGAGCAGTTCTTC.